The 32 T cell receptor beta chains below come from one sample, sequenced in a study of cytotoxic CD8 clonotypes in ibrutinib-treated CLL. Profiled with immunoSEQ multiplex PCR; TCRdb holds only in-frame clones, not every one. This sample carries some 50,000 clones, around 55% of them seen once, and the ten largest clones take about a fifth. The sample in question was PBMCs, obtained after 24 months of ibrutinib treatment. The origin of the receptors is a human donor with chronic lymphocytic leukemia.

The genes are TRBV6-5 and TRBJ2-7; no clear D gene. This CDR3 region has 12 residues. Germline V CDR1 and CDR2: MNHEY, SVGAGI. Trimming removed 5 bases from V and 0 bases from J, with 5 bases in between. CDR3 sequence: CASSRHSYEQYF. CDR3 nucleotides: TGTGCCAGCAGTCGACACTCCTACGAGCAGTACTTC.

This clone was seen ten or more times. The chain combines TRBV5-1 with TRBJ1-2, with D uncertain. The CDR3 loop spans 12 amino acids. Germline CDR1 is SGHRS and CDR2 is YFSETQ. The V end lost 1 base, the J end lost 6 bases, and 7 bases lay between the germline ends. The CDR3 DNA reads TGCGCCAGCAGCTTGCGGTTACATGGCTACACCTTC. Its protein product is CASSLRLHGYTF.

This clone was detected ten times or more. J is TRBJ2-1 and V is TRBV5-4; perhaps TRBD2 as D (5 bases). V was clipped by 4 bases and J by 6 bases, with 17 bases between them. This CDR3 has 15 amino acids. Germline CDR1 reads SGHNT; CDR2 reads YYREEE (reference sequence). As DNA, the CDR3 is TGTGCCAGCAGCGAGGTAGCGAGAGTTGGCAATGAGCAGTTCTTC. Translated: CASSEVARVGNEQFF. Drawing the rest from reference TRBV5-4 and TRBJ2-1, the complete variable domain is ETGVTQSPTHLIKTRGQQVTLRCSSQSGHNTVSWYQQALGQGPQFIFQYYREEENGRGNFPPRFSGLQFPNYSSELNVNALELDDSALYLCASSEVARVGNEQFFGPGTRLTVL.

A few counts support this clone. J is TRBJ2-7 and V is TRBV5-6, with D perhaps TRBD1 or TRBD2 (5 bases each). Trimming removed 2 bases from V and 0 bases from J, with 6 bases in between. This CDR3 has 13 amino acids. CDR1 is SGHDT and CDR2 is YYEEEE in the germline V gene. CDR3 protein: CASSFGASYEQYF. The DNA of the CDR3 is TGTGCCAGCAGCTTCGGGGCCTCCTACGAGCAGTACTTC.

This clone was found once. The chain couples TRBV5-1 to TRBJ2-2, with D possibly matching TRBD2 (7 bases). The CDR3 totals 16 residues. Germline V CDR1 and CDR2: SGHRS, YFSETQ. Trimming pared 0 bases from V and 3 bases from J, leaving 12 bases between. The CDR3 DNA reads TGCGCCAGCAGCTTGGTACGGGGGGCATACACCGGGGAGCTGTTTTTT. This codes for CASSLVRGAYTGELFF.

This clone was recorded a few times. The chain carries TRBV30 and TRBJ1-2; TRBD1 aligns across 9 bases. Germline loops: CDR1 GTSNPN, CDR2 SVGIG (reference sequence). After removal of 3 bases from V and 6 bases from J, the junction contained 5 bases not matched to a gene. The CDR3 is made up of 13 amino acids. CDR3 sequence reads: CAWSRDREHGYTF. The CDR3 coding sequence is TGTGCCTGGAGCAGGGACAGGGAGCATGGCTACACCTTC.

CDR3 coding DNA: TGTGCCAGCAGCTTGACCGGGACAGGGGGCGAGCAGTACTTC. Translation gives CASSLTGTGGEQYF. The chain recombines TRBV11-3 with TRBJ2-7; 11 bases align to TRBD1. CDR3 length: 14 amino acids. The junction had 4 bases not matched to a gene; V was cut back by 3 bases and J by 6 bases. Germline V gives CDR1 SGHNT, CDR2 YENEEA.

This clone appeared a few times. This chain links TRBV7-9 with TRBJ1-4; D unclear. Per germline, CDR1 SEHNR and CDR2 FQNEAQ (reference sequence). Trimming left V 3 bases short and J 4 bases short, with 9 bases between. The CDR3 length is 14 residues. In nucleotides, the CDR3 is TGTGCCAGCAGCTTCGGCAGCTATAATGAAAAACTGTTTTTT. This gives the protein CASSFGSYNEKLFF.

This chain uses TRBV5-5 with TRBJ1-5; D might be TRBD1 (6 bases). CDR3 length equals 13 residues. Germline CDR1 is SGHKS and CDR2 is YYEKEE (reference sequence). V shed 3 bases and J shed 7 bases, with 11 bases lying between them. DNA for the CDR3: TGTGCCAGCAGCTCCCACAGGGACCAGCCCCAGCATTTT. Its translation is CASSSHRDQPQHF. The entire variable domain, with the rest obtained from reference TRBV5-5 and TRBJ1-5, is as follows: DAGVTQSPTHLIKTRGQQVTLRCSPISGHKSVSWYQQVLGQGPQFIFQYYEKEERGRGNFPDRFSARQFPNYSSELNVNALLLGDSALYLCASSSHRDQPQHFGDGTRLSIL.

The chain uses TRBV7-9 and TRBJ2-3; D ambiguous. V lost 3 bases to trimming and J lost 2 bases, with 6 bases between them. CDR1 is SEHNR, CDR2 FQNEAQ, per germline (reference sequence). CDR3 size: 13 residues. CDR3 protein: CASSLGSTDTQYF. The CDR3 DNA follows: TGTGCCAGCAGCTTGGGTTCCACAGATACGCAGTATTTT.

The gene calls are TRBV6-1 and TRBJ2-7; 10 bases are a match to TRBD1. The trim removed 2 bases at V and 4 bases at J, leaving 5 bases unmatched. The CDR3 has 15 residues. Germline V gives CDR1 MNHNS, CDR2 SASEGT. The CDR3 bases are TGTGCCAGCAGTGAATCGGGGACAGGGGTATACGAGCAGTACTTC. It is translated as CASSESGTGVYEQYF.

The genes are TRBV5-5 and TRBJ1-5; 7 bases are a match to TRBD1. The ends lost 4 bases at V and 1 base at J; junction bases unmatched: 5. CDR3 length equals 15 residues. Germline CDR1 SGHKS, CDR2 YYEKEE (reference sequence). CDR3 DNA: TGTGCCAGCAGCACGACAGGGAACAGCAATCAGCCCCAGCATTTT. Translating it yields CASSTTGNSNQPQHF. The full variable domain, with the rest looked up from reference TRBV5-5 and TRBJ1-5, is DAGVTQSPTHLIKTRGQQVTLRCSPISGHKSVSWYQQVLGQGPQFIFQYYEKEERGRGNFPDRFSARQFPNYSSELNVNALLLGDSALYLCASSTTGNSNQPQHFGDGTRLSIL.

The rearrangement uses TRBV19 and TRBJ2-1; D is possibly TRBD1 or TRBD2 (6 bases each). The CDR3 length is 12 residues. Germline CDR1 and CDR2: LNHDA and SQIVND (reference sequence). Trimming stripped 6 bases from V and 9 bases from J, with 12 bases between. CDR3 sequence: CASSPGEVEQFF. The CDR3 coding sequence is TGTGCCAGTAGCCCAGGGGAGGTTGAGCAGTTCTTC.

The chain combines TRBV19 with TRBJ1-6; 9 nucleotides line up with TRBD1. CDR3 size: 14 residues. The V gene's germline CDR1 is LNHDA and CDR2 SQIVND (reference sequence). J was trimmed by 9 bases and V by 8 bases; bases with no gene match: 8. CDR3 residues: CASLGQGRSSPLHF. The CDR3 coding sequence is TGTGCCAGTTTGGGACAGGGTAGATCTTCACCCCTCCACTTT. Full variable domain (outside the CDR3, taken from reference TRBV19 and TRBJ1-6): DGGITQSPKYLFRKEGQNVTLSCEQNLNHDAMYWYRQDPGQGLRLIYYSQIVNDFQKGDIAEGYSVSREKKESFPLTVTSAQKNPTAFYLCASLGQGRSSPLHFGNGTRLTVT.

J is TRBJ2-1 and V is TRBV2; 10 nucleotides agree with TRBD2. The V segment lost 9 bases and the J segment 5 bases; nucleotides outside the gene matches: 10. The germline V gene has CDR1 SNHLY and CDR2 FYNNEI. This CDR3 region has 15 residues. The CDR3 loop reads CASADMLAGDNEQFF. The CDR3 DNA is TGTGCCAGTGCAGACATGCTAGCGGGGGACAATGAGCAGTTCTTC.

The rearrangement joins TRBV10-2 to TRBJ2-3; D perhaps matches TRBD2 (7 bases). In germline, CDR1 is WSHSY, CDR2 SAAADI. Trimming removed 8 bases from V and 2 bases from J, with 23 bases in between. This CDR3 is 17 amino acids long. The CDR3 loop is CASGVGAGARFTDTQYF. The DNA for the CDR3 is TGCGCCAGCGGGGTCGGCGCGGGGGCCCGCTTCACAGATACGCAGTATTTT.

This clone has ten or more counts. The V and J genes are TRBV6-1 and TRBJ1-1, with D perhaps matching TRBD1 (5 bases). The CDR3 extends over 13 amino acids. The germline CDR1 and CDR2 sequences are MNHNS and SASEGT. The V end was cut by 2 bases, the J end by 4 bases, with 8 bases between. CDR3 nucleotides: TGTGCCAGCAGTGAAACCCAGGGCACTGAAGCTTTCTTT. Protein: CASSETQGTEAFF.

The rearrangement uses TRBV6-1 and TRBJ2-3; no clear D. This CDR3 is 13 amino acids long. Between the trimmed V and J ends, which lost 2 bases and 4 bases, there was a span of 7 bases. CDR1 and CDR2 (germline): MNHNS, SASEGT. DNA of the CDR3: TGTGCCAGCAGTGAACAGCACGCAGATACGCAGTATTTT. Its protein product is CASSEQHADTQYF.

The V and J genes are TRBV5-4 and TRBJ1-4, with 7 positions matching TRBD1. Germline CDR1 SGHNT, CDR2 YYREEE (reference sequence). CDR3 length: 14 residues. With 3 bases clipped from V and 3 bases from J, the junction kept 2 bases outside the gene matches. The CDR3 region is CASSWTGSNEKLFF. The CDR3 coding sequence is TGTGCCAGCAGCTGGACAGGTTCTAATGAAAAACTGTTTTTT.

This clone was picked up many times. The chain has TRBV7-6 and TRBJ1-2; 12 bases are a match to TRBD1. CDR3 size: 15 residues. J lost 7 bases, V lost 1 base, and 4 bases had no gene match. From germline, CDR1 is SGHVS and CDR2 FNYEAQ. The CDR3 region has the DNA TGTGCCAGCAGCTTAGAGGGACAGGGGGCCCTTGGCTACACCTTC. It translates to CASSLEGQGALGYTF.

The chain carries TRBV29-1 and TRBJ1-2, with D unresolved. Looked up from germline, CDR1 is SQVTM and CDR2 is ANQGSEA. The V end lost 3 bases, the J end lost 4 bases, and 9 bases lay between the germline ends. This CDR3 has 12 amino acids. The CDR3 sequence is CSVEGHTYGYTF. The CDR3, as DNA: TGCAGCGTTGAGGGTCACACCTATGGCTACACCTTC.

This clone has only one observation. This chain connects TRBV7-9 to TRBJ2-5; D gene unclear. The J call may be faulty, since TRBJ2-7 better matches the DNA end. Per the germline V gene, CDR1 is SEHNR and CDR2 is FQNEAQ (reference sequence). CDR3 length: 15 amino acids. CDR3 in DNA: TGTGCCAGCAGCTTAGGAGGTAGATTGGCCTACGAGCAGTACTTC. It is translated as CASSLGGRLAYEQYF.

This sequence joins TRBV29-1 and TRBJ2-3; no clear D gene. This CDR3 has 11 amino acids. V was cut by 3 bases and J by 2 bases, with 3 bases left in between. Germline CDR1 and CDR2: SQVTM and ANQGSEA. For the CDR3, the DNA is TGCAGCGTTGATACCACAGATACGCAGTATTTT. It codes for CSVDTTDTQYF.

V usage is TRBV19 and J usage is TRBJ2-3; D perhaps matches TRBD2 (6 bases). The CDR3 extends over 15 amino acids. Trimming stripped 6 bases from V and 0 bases from J, with 13 bases between. CDR1 is LNHDA, CDR2 SQIVND, per germline (reference sequence). The CDR3 DNA sequence: TGTGCCAGTAGCTCCAGAGGGACTAGCACAGATACGCAGTATTTT. This encodes CASSSRGTSTDTQYF. Drawing the rest from reference TRBV19 and TRBJ2-3, the complete variable domain is DGGITQSPKYLFRKEGQNVTLSCEQNLNHDAMYWYRQDPGQGLRLIYYSQIVNDFQKGDIAEGYSVSREKKESFPLTVTSAQKNPTAFYLCASSSRGTSTDTQYFGPGTRLTVL.

J is TRBJ2-3 and V is TRBV5-4, with TRBD2 matching 11 bases. Germline V gives CDR1 SGHNT, CDR2 YYREEE (reference sequence). The CDR3 has 16 residues. V shed 0 bases and J 5 bases; nucleotides not matched to a gene: 5. The CDR3 bases are TGTGCCAGCAGCTTGGTTAGCGGGAGGGGTGGAGATACGCAGTATTTT. Its translation is CASSLVSGRGGDTQYF.

On this clone itself: A read error is the likely source, as a far larger clone sits one nucleotide away. Other DNA sequences in this specimen translate into the identical CDR3. The chain employs TRBV18 and TRBJ2-3; D is ambiguous. Trimming pared 3 bases from V and 4 bases from J, leaving 5 bases between. This CDR3 spans 12 amino acids. From germline, CDR1 is KGHSH and CDR2 LQKENI. In nucleotides, the CDR3 is TGTGCCAGCTCACCGGGCCCAGATACGCAGTATTTT. The encoded protein is CASSPGPDTQYF. Using reference TRBV18 and TRBJ2-3 for the parts outside the CDR3, the full variable domain is NAGVMQNPRHLVRRRGQEARLRCSPMKGHSHVYWYRQLPEEGLKFMVYLQKENIIDESGMPKERFSAEFPKEGPSILRIQQVVRGDSAAYFCASSPGPDTQYFGPGTRLTVL.

The V gene is TRBV4-2, the J gene TRBJ2-1, with a tentative D call TRBD2 (5 bases). This CDR3 is built from 16 residues. Germline V gene sequence: CDR1 LGHNA, CDR2 YNFKEQ. The V gene lost 0 bases and the J gene lost 0 bases, with 9 bases spanning the gap. The CDR3 bases are TGTGCCAGCAGCCAAGAGACTACGAGCTCCTACAATGAGCAGTTCTTC. Translated, it gives CASSQETTSSYNEQFF.

The V and J genes are TRBV6-5 and TRBJ2-1; D possibly corresponds to TRBD1 (6 bases). Germline V gene sequence: CDR1 MNHEY, CDR2 SVGAGI. This CDR3 has 15 amino acids. V lost 8 bases, J lost 0 bases, and 14 bases lay in between. CDR3 in DNA: TGTGCCAGCGTCCAGGGGTCGATCTCCTACAATGAGCAGTTCTTC. This encodes CASVQGSISYNEQFF.

The rearrangement links TRBV5-1 to TRBJ2-5, with 14 bases that match TRBD2. V shed 3 bases and J 5 bases; nucleotides not matched to a gene: 9. Germline lookup yields CDR1 SGHRS and CDR2 YFSETQ. The CDR3 extends over 17 amino acids. The DNA for the CDR3 is TGCGCCAGCAGCTCCTCGACTAGCGGGGGGGCCGCGGAGACCCAGTACTTC. Translated, it gives CASSSSTSGGAAETQYF.

The rearrangement links TRBV7-8 to TRBJ1-5, with no clear D. Germline-derived CDR1 and CDR2 are SGHVS and FQNEAQ. Trimming pared 4 bases from V and 5 bases from J, leaving 6 bases between. The CDR3 sequence is 12 residues long. The CDR3 sequence is CASSYPDQPQHF. DNA for the CDR3: TGTGCCAGCAGCTACCCAGATCAGCCCCAGCATTTT.

This sequence joins TRBV10-2 and TRBJ2-5; TRBD1 is a possible D gene (6 bases). CDR1 and CDR2 (germline): WSHSY, SAAADI. The CDR3 is 19 amino acids. V was pared by 4 bases and J by 9 bases, with 33 bases between. CDR3 sequence: CASSAPWGLGSSVPWAQYF. CDR3 DNA sequence: TGCGCCAGCAGTGCCCCTTGGGGGCTCGGATCCTCGGTCCCATGGGCCCAGTACTTC.

This chain links TRBV7-9 with TRBJ2-5, with D perhaps being TRBD1 or TRBD2 (6 bases each). The CDR3 consists of 15 residues. V was clipped by 5 bases and J by 2 bases, with 15 bases between them. Germline CDR1 reads SEHNR; CDR2 reads FQNEAQ (reference sequence). The CDR3 coding sequence is TGTGCCAGCAGCACGCACGGGGGCAGACAAGAGACCCAGTACTTC. Translated: CASSTHGGRQETQYF.